This T cell receptor beta chain came from a study of T-cell memory formation after mild COVID-19. The wider study: Clusters of TCRs were largely donor specific.

This clonotype was counted ten times or more. Its antigen is currently unknown. Notes on the study in general: Some clones that responded turned up in pre-infection memory, which suggests that cross-reactive memory joined in.

The TCR alpha and TCR beta cDNA libraries, bearing sample barcodes and UMIs, were generated by 5'RACE using constant-segment primers. TCRdb re-called the 5' RACE reads through MiXCR, storing one row per CDR3 protein. The repertoire holds 15,000 to 20,000 distinct CDR3 sequences, with approximately 23% as singletons. Trimming cost V 2 bases and J 2 bases; bases outside gene matches: 5. Per the germline V gene, CDR1 is SGHDT and CDR2 is YYEEEE. The CDR3 is made up of 16 amino acids. V is TRBV5-6 and J is TRBJ1-1, with 11 bases identical to TRBD1. The sequence came from a man aged 18 to 35 who had mild COVID-19 (a few samples of this study predate the infection). Cell type and time point are not known. The sequencing input was PBMCs or a T cell subset sorted from them (not recorded which). The CDR3 spells CASSFSWTGGNTEAFF. The CDR3, as DNA: TGTGCCAGCAGCTTCTCTTGGACAGGGGGCAACACTGAAGCTTTCTTT.